The TCR beta chain described here comes from a study of T cells in localized non-small cell lung cancer. Study-level points and caveats: Turning up in adjacent lung were a median around 60 of the top 100 tumor clones. Greater T cell density in blood accompanied longer overall survival.

Germline values: CDR1 SGHRS, CDR2 YFSETQ. Trimming removed 0 bases from V and 7 bases from J, with 13 bases in between. There are 15 residues in the CDR3. As concerns this clone: The antigen is undetermined.

TCRdb keeps only in-frame clones here, not all; method: immunoSEQ multiplex PCR. The table shows fewer than 50,000 clones, with approximately 90% occurring only once. V gene TRBV5-1 combines with J gene TRBJ1-4; D unclear. Sequenced material: peripheral blood mononuclear cells, taken before any cancer treatment. The TCR comes from a male donor aged 60 or over with stage II lung adenocarcinoma. CDR3 amino acids: CASSLEGLGFEKLFF. In DNA, the CDR3 is TGCGCCAGCAGCTTGGAGGGCCTGGGATTTGAAAAACTGTTTTTT.